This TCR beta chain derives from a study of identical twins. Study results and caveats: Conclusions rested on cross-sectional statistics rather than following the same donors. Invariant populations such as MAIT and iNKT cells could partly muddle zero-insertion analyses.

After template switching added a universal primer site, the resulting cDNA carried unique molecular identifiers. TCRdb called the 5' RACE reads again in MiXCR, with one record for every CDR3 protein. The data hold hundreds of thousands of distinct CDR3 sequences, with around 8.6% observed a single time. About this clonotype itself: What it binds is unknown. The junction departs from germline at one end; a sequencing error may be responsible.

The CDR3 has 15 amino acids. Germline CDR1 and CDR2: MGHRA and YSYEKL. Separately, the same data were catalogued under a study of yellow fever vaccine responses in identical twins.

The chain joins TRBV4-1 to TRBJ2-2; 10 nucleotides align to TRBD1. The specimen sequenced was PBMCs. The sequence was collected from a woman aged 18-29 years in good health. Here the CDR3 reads CASGQEGTGAGELFF. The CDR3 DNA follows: TGCGCCAGCGGCCAAGAGGGGACAGGGGCCGGGGAGCTGTTTTTT.